These T cell receptor beta chains were read from a single sample in a study of T-cell reconstitution after alpha-beta-depleted transplantation in children. TCRdb reanalysed the PCR reads using MiXCR and keeps one entry per CDR3 protein. The sample records around 420,000 distinct CDR3 sequences, 15% to 20% being singletons. Sequenced here: PBMCs, mostly from graft donor cells, sampled 360 days after TCRalphabeta/CD19-depleted stem cell transplant. Every receptor here comes from a boy under two years old who had a stem cell transplant for Wiskott-Aldrich syndrome, so the T cells may come from the graft donor. Both conserved end residues are part of each CDR3. Each record gives: D gene, J gene, clone size, V gene, CDR3 DNA, CDR3 protein. The D gene is left open where the match is weak. Clone size, where shown, is once, few, many, or a class for clones that have expanded.

>-|TRBJ2-1|once|TRBV24-1
TGTGCCACCAGTGGCTCTGGAGGGGGATCCAATGAGCAGTTCTTC
CATSGSGGGSNEQFF
>TRBD2|TRBJ2-7|few|TRBV7-9
TGTGCCAGCAGCTTAGCGCAAGCGGGAGTGGGGGAGCAGTACTTC
CASSLAQAGVGEQYF
>-|TRBJ1-1|-|TRBV29-1
TGCAGCGTTTCCCGATCCTGGACAGCCGACACTGAAGCTTTCTTT
CSVSRSWTADTEAFF
>-|TRBJ2-7|-|TRBV25-1
TGTGCCACTTCGGGTCAGCAAAGTACGAAACAGTACTTC
CATSGQQSTKQYF
>TRBD1|TRBJ1-5|many|TRBV15
TGTGCCACCAGTAGGGCAGGGGGGCATAGCAATCAGCCCCAGCATTTT
CATSRAGGHSNQPQHF
>TRBD1|TRBJ1-5|-|TRBV20-1
TGCAGTGCGCCTCAGGGGGCGGATCAGCCCCAGCATTTT
CSAPQGADQPQHF
>-|TRBJ2-7|few|TRBV11-1
TGTGCCAGCAGCCACCCCTTTATGGGCAGGGGGGATTTCTACGAGCAGTACTTC
CASSHPFMGRGDFYEQYF
>-|TRBJ2-1|-|TRBV3-1
TGTGCCAGCAGCCAAGCCCACCGCGGCGCCCCTGAGCAGTTCTTC
CASSQAHRGAPEQFF
>TRBD2|TRBJ2-1|-|TRBV20-1
TGCAGTGCTAGAGTGACTAGCGGGGCCCGCTCCTACAATGAGCAGTTCTTC
CSARVTSGARSYNEQFF
>-|TRBJ1-2|-|TRBV10-2
TGCGCCAGCAGTGAGTCAGCGGGGAAGGATGGCTACACCTTC
CASSESAGKDGYTF
>-|TRBJ1-1|few|TRBV21-1
TGTGCCAGCAGCAAAGAAAGCGTCAGGGGGCTTGGTATGAACACTGAAGCTTTCTTT
CASSKESVRGLGMNTEAFF
>-|TRBJ2-3|few|TRBV12-3/TRBV12-4
TGTGCCAGCAGTTTAAGGAACAGGGGGGGAGATACGCAGTATTTT
CASSLRNRGGDTQYF
>TRBD1|TRBJ1-6|-|TRBV2
TGTGCCAGCGGTCCGGGACAGGGGGCAGTCATTTCACCCCTCCACTTT
CASGPGQGAVISPLHF
>-|TRBJ2-3|few|TRBV7-2
TGTGCCAGCAGCGCCCGTATGCCGGTTTGGTTAGATACGCAGTATTTT
CASSARMPVWLDTQYF
>TRBD1|TRBJ1-1|few|TRBV5-1
TGCGCCAGCAGCTTGGAGGACAGGGTTGGTGAAGCTTTCTTT
CASSLEDRVGEAFF
>-|TRBJ2-7|-|TRBV7-2
TGTGCCAGCAGCACGGGACTCCTTCCCTCCCTTTACGAGCAGTACTTC
CASSTGLLPSLYEQYF
>TRBD1|TRBJ1-6|few|TRBV27
TGTGCCAGCAGTTATACAGGGGAAGCGAATTCACCCCTCCACTTT
CASSYTGEANSPLHF
>-|TRBJ2-1|-|TRBV6-1
TGTGCCAGCAGCCTCCGGGGGAGCTTATACAATGAGCAGTTCTTC
CASSLRGSLYNEQFF
>-|TRBJ1-2|-|TRBV5-1
TGCGCCAGCAGCTTGATTTTCGGGAACTATGGCTACACCTTC
CASSLIFGNYGYTF
>-|TRBJ2-7|-|TRBV30
TGTGCCTGGAGTGTAACGTCCCTTCAGGGATCCTACGAGCAGTACTTC
CAWSVTSLQGSYEQYF
>TRBD1|TRBJ2-7|-|TRBV6-1
TGTGCCAGCAGGACAAACAGGGGGTCCAAGCAGTACTTC
CASRTNRGSKQYF
>-|TRBJ2-7|-|TRBV4-1
TGCGCCAGCAGCCACGCGACGTCTTCCTACGAGCAGTACTTC
CASSHATSSYEQYF
>TRBD1|TRBJ2-7|-|TRBV4-2
TGTGCCAGCAGCCAAGTAGATAACAGGGGTTACGAGCAGTACTTC
CASSQVDNRGYEQYF
>-|TRBJ2-7|-|TRBV5-1
TGCGCCAGCAGCCCCCTCGGGCGATTCTCCTACGAGCAGTACTTC
CASSPLGRFSYEQYF
>-|TRBJ2-5|few|TRBV12-3/TRBV12-4
TGTGCCAGCAGTTTAGCGGGTTGGGGGAAGATCCAAGAGACCCAGTACTTC
CASSLAGWGKIQETQYF
>TRBD2|TRBJ2-1|-|TRBV29-1
TGCAGCGTTTCCCCTCGTCTAGCGGGAGATCTTGAGCAGTTCTTC
CSVSPRLAGDLEQFF
>-|TRBJ2-7|-|TRBV12-3/TRBV12-4
TGTGCCAGTTCCGAGTTTTCCTTGGGCTACGAGCAGTACTTC
CASSEFSLGYEQYF
>TRBD2|TRBJ2-5|-|TRBV7-2
TGTGCCAGCAGTGCGGGACTAGCGCTGGAGACCCAGTACTTC
CASSAGLALETQYF
>-|TRBJ2-2|-|TRBV10-3
TGTGCCATCAGTGGACTATCGATGAACACCGGGGAGCTGTTTTTT
CAISGLSMNTGELFF
>-|TRBJ1-1|-|TRBV29-1
TGCAGCGTGGCATTAGGGGGGAGGACTGAAGCTTTCTTT
CSVALGGRTEAFF
>TRBD2|TRBJ2-5|few|TRBV20-1
TGCAGTGCTAGAGGCCGATTAACTAGCGTCCGAATCCAAGAGACCCAGTACTTC
CSARGRLTSVRIQETQYF
>TRBD1|TRBJ2-5|-|TRBV12-3/TRBV12-4
TGTGCCAGCGGATCAGACAGGGGGCAAGAGACCCAGTACTTC
CASGSDRGQETQYF
>TRBD1|TRBJ2-2|few|TRBV4-1
TGCGCCAGCAGCCTAAGGACAGGTCCGAACACCGGGGAGCTGTTTTTT
CASSLRTGPNTGELFF
>-|TRBJ2-6|few|TRBV24-1
TGTGCCACCAGTGATTCATGGTCCTCTGGGGCCAACGTCCTGACTTTC
CATSDSWSSGANVLTF
>-|TRBJ2-5|-|TRBV6-1
TGTGCCAGTGGCAGTAGGGTTGAGACCCAGTACTTC
CASGSRVETQYF
>-|TRBJ2-7|few|TRBV7-2
TGTGCCAGCAGCTTACTTCGGACAGATAACGAGCAGTACTTC
CASSLLRTDNEQYF
>TRBD2|TRBJ2-1|-|TRBV7-2
TGTGCCAGCAGCCCCTGGACTAGCATGAAGACTGAGCAGTTCTTC
CASSPWTSMKTEQFF
>TRBD1|TRBJ1-2|-|TRBV25-1
TGTGCCAGCAGTGAATGGGGGACAGGGAGTTCCTACTATGGCTACACCTTC
CASSEWGTGSSYYGYTF
>-|TRBJ2-7|-|TRBV10-3
TGTGCCATCAGTGAAAATGGGGGAACCTACGAGCAGTACTTC
CAISENGGTYEQYF
>TRBD2|TRBJ2-5|-|TRBV2
TGTGCCAGCAGTTACGGGGGGACTAGCGGAGTGGGAGGGACCCAGTACTTC
CASSYGGTSGVGGTQYF
>-|TRBJ2-3|few|TRBV5-5
TGTGCCAGCAGCTTGAGTTGGTCCCCGGGAGCCTGGATAGATACGCAGTATTTT
CASSLSWSPGAWIDTQYF
>-|TRBJ2-2|-|TRBV3-1
TGTGCCAGCAGCCATTCGGGGGCAGGGACCGGGGAGCTGTTTTTT
CASSHSGAGTGELFF
>-|TRBJ2-7|-|TRBV5-1
TGCGCCAGCACCTTGGGGAGTCCCCGAGAGCAGTACTTC
CASTLGSPREQYF
>-|TRBJ2-2|-|TRBV7-9
TGTGCCAGCAGCTTTTGGAAGAACACCGGGGAGCTGTTTTTT
CASSFWKNTGELFF
>TRBD2|TRBJ2-2|-|TRBV5-1
TGCGCCAGCAGCTCCGGACCTAGCGGGGGGGATCGGGAGCTGTTTTTT
CASSSGPSGGDRELFF
>TRBD1|TRBJ2-7|-|TRBV10-3
TGTGCCATCAGTGAGCCAGACAGGGGGGGAGATTACGAGCAGTACTTC
CAISEPDRGGDYEQYF
>-|TRBJ2-5|-|TRBV3-1
TGTGCCAGCAGCCACACGACAGTCCAAGAGACCCAGTACTTC
CASSHTTVQETQYF
>-|TRBJ2-7|-|TRBV4-3
TGCGCCAGCAGCCAAGGCCTTGGCGGCCCGGGGGCCTACGAGCAGTACTTC
CASSQGLGGPGAYEQYF
>TRBD1|TRBJ2-3|few|TRBV29-1
TGCAGCGTTGAGACAGGGGGGCGAATGGGAGATACGCAGTATTTT
CSVETGGRMGDTQYF
>-|TRBJ2-5|few|TRBV3-1
TGTGCCAGCAGCCAAGTGGGACCAATTCAAGAGACCCAGTACTTC
CASSQVGPIQETQYF
>-|TRBJ1-1|-|TRBV2
TGTGCCAGCACAGGGTACACTGAAGCTTTCTTT
CASTGYTEAFF